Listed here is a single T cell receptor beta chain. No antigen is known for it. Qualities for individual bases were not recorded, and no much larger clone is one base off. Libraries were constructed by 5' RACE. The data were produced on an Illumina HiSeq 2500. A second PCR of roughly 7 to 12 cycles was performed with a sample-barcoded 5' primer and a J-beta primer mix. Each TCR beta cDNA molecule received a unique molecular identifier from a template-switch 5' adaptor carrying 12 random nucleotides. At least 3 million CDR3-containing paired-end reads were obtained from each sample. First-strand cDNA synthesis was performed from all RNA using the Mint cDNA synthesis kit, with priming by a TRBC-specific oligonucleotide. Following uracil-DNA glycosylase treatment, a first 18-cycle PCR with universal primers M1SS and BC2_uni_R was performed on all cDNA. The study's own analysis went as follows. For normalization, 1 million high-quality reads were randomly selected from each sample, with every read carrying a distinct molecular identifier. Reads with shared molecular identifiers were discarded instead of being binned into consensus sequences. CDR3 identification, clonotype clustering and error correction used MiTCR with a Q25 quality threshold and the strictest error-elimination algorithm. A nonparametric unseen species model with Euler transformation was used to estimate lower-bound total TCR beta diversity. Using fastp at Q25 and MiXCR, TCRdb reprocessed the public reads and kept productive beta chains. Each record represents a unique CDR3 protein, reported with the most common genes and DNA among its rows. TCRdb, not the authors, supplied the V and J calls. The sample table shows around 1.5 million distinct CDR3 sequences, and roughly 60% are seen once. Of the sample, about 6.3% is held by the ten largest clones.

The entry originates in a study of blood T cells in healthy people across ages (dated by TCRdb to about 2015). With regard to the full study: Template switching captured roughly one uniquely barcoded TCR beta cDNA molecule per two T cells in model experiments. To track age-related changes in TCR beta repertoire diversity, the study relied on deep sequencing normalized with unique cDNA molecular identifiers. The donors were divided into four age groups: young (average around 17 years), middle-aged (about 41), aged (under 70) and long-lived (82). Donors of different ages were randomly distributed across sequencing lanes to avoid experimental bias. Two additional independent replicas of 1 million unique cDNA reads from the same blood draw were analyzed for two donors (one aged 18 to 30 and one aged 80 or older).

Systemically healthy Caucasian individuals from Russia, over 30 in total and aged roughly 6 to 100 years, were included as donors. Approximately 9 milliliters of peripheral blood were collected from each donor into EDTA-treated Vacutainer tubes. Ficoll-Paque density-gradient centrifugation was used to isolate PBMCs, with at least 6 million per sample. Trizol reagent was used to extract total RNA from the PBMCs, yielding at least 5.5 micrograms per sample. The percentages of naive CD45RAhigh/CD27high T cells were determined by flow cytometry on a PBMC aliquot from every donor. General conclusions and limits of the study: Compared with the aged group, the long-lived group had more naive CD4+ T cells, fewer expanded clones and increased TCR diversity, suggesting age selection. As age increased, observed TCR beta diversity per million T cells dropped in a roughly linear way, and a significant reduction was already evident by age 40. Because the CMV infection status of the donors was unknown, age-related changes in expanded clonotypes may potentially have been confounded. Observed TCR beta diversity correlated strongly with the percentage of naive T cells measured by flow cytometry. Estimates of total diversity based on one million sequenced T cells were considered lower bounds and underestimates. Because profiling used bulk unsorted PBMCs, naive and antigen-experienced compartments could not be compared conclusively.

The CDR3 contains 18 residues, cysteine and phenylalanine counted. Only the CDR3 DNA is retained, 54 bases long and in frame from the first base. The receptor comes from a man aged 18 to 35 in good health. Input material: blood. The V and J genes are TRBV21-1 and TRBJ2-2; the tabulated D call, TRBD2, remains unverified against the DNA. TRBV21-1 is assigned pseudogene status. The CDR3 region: CASSQLAAGGPYTGELFF. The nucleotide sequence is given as TGTGCCAGCAGCCAACTAGCGGCGGGGGGGCCGTACACCGGGGAGCTGTTTTTT.